Shown below are 4 T cell receptor beta chains from a single sample sequenced in a study of blood T cell repertoires in COVID-19. Profiled with immunoSEQ multiplex PCR; TCRdb holds only in-frame clones, not every one. Here the sample spans 310,000 or so clones, about 89% being singletons. Sequencing was done on a sample of peripheral blood. The source of these receptors is a man between 18 and 29 years old who had recovered from COVID-19.

The chain is built from TRBV4-3 and TRBJ1-2; D is ambiguous. The CDR3 runs 13 residues. V gave up 3 bases and J gave up 4 bases, with 9 bases separating them. Germline V gene lookup returns CDR1 LGHNA and CDR2 YSLEER. This CDR3 is CASSQAGSYGYTF. DNA for the CDR3: TGCGCCAGCAGCCAGGCGGGGAGCTATGGCTACACCTTC.

The V call is TRBV9, the J call TRBJ2-1; perhaps TRBD2 as D (6 bases). Germline assignment: CDR1 SGDLS and CDR2 YYNGEE. The CDR3 loop spans 14 amino acids. V was clipped by 4 bases and J by 1 base, with 9 bases between them. The CDR3 DNA reads TGTGCCAGCAGCTCGGAGGGGTCCTACAATGAGCAGTTCTTC. Translation: CASSSEGSYNEQFF. The variable domain in full, completed from reference TRBV9 and TRBJ2-1, reads DSGVTQTPKHLITATGQRVTLRCSPRSGDLSVYWYQQSLDQGLQFLIQYYNGEERAKGNILERFSAQQFPDLHSELNLSSLELGDSALYFCASSSEGSYNEQFFGPGTRLTVL.

The V call is TRBV27, the J call TRBJ2-1; the D gene is possibly TRBD1 (5 bases). The CDR3 consists of 13 residues. With 3 bases removed from V and 8 bases from J, the gap between germline ends came to 11 bases. Germline CDR1 reads MNHEY; CDR2 reads SMNVEV (reference sequence). Here the CDR3 reads CASSFGRGHEQFF. CDR3 sequence (DNA): TGTGCCAGCAGTTTCGGAAGGGGCCATGAGCAGTTCTTC.

This sequence joins TRBV12-3 or TRBV12-4 and TRBJ1-2; possible D gene TRBD1, 5 bases. V lost 5 bases to trimming and J lost 8 bases, with 15 bases between them. There are 13 residues in the CDR3. The CDR3 is CASSPPGGWGYTF. Here the CDR3 DNA reads TGTGCCAGCAGTCCTCCCGGGGGGTGGGGCTACACCTTC.